This T cell receptor (beta chain) was obtained from a study of cytomegalovirus exposure and HLA in healthy donors. As for this clone: Its antigen is as yet unknown. The sample carries other DNA sequences with the same CDR3.

Study-wide findings and caveats: Through in vitro validation, a few CMV-associated chains were shown to be specific for CMV antigens. The study listed approximately 160 cytomegalovirus-associated TCR beta chains. Reported results showed that the classifier diagnosed cytomegalovirus status with high specificity and sensitivity.

Repertoires were generated with immunoSEQ multiplex PCR, while TCRdb's copy carries only in-frame clones and drops some. The sample lists 55,000 to 75,000 clones, approximately 93% occurring once. Germline CDR1 is KGHSH and CDR2 is LQKENI. Trimming took 3 bases from V and 5 from J; bases not matched to a gene: 0. There are 13 residues in the CDR3. The sequencing input was PBMCs. The source of this sequence is a man between 18 and 35 years old in good health and CMV-seropositive. This chain links TRBV18 with TRBJ1-5; 8 positions agree with TRBD1. DNA of the CDR3: TGTGCCAGCTCACCGGGACAGGATCAGCCCCAGCATTTT. It translates to CASSPGQDQPQHF.